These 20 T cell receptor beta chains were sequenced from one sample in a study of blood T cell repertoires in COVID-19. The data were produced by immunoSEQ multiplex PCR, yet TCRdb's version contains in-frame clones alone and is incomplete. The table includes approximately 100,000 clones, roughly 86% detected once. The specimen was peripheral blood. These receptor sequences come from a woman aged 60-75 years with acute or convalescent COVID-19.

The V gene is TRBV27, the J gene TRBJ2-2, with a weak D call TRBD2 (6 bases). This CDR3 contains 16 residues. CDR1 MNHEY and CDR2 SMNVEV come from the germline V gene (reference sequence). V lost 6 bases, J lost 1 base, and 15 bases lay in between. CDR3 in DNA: TGTGCCAGCAGCCTGGAGGGACTGTTGAACACCGGGGAGCTGTTTTTT. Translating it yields CASSLEGLLNTGELFF.

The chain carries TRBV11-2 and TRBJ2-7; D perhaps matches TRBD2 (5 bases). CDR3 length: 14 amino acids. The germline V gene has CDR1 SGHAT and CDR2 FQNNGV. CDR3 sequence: CASSLGGPTYEQYV. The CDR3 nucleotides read TGTGCCAGCAGCTTAGGAGGGCCTACCTACGAACAGTACGTC.

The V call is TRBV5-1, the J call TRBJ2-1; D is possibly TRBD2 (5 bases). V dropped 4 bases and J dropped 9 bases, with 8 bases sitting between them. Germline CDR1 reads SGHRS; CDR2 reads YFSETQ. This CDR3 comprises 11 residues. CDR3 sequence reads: CASSVAGEQFF. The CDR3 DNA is TGCGCCAGCAGCGTCGCGGGTGAGCAGTTCTTC.

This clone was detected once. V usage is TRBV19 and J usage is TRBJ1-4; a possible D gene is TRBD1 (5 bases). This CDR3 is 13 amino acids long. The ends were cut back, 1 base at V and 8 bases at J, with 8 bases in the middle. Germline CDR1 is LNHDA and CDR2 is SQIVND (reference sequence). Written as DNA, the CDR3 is TGTGCCAGTAGTATAGGACAGACGGAAAAACTGTTTTTT. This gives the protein CASSIGQTEKLFF. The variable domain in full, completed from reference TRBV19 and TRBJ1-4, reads DGGITQSPKYLFRKEGQNVTLSCEQNLNHDAMYWYRQDPGQGLRLIYYSQIVNDFQKGDIAEGYSVSREKKESFPLTVTSAQKNPTAFYLCASSIGQTEKLFFGSGTQLSVL.

CDR3 bases: TGTGCCAGCAGCTTGGGTTACCAAACTGGGGAGCTGTTTTTT. Translation: CASSLGYQTGELFF. V usage is TRBV5-4 and J usage is TRBJ2-2; no clear D. Germline CDR1 is SGHNT and CDR2 is YYREEE (reference sequence). This CDR3 has 14 residues. V was pared by 0 bases and J by 8 bases, with 11 bases between.

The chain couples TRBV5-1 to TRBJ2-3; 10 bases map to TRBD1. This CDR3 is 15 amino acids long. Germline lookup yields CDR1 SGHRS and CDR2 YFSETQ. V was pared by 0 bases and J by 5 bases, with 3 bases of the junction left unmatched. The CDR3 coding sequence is TGCGCCAGCAGCTTGGGTGGGGACAGGGGAGATACGCAGTATTTT. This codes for CASSLGGDRGDTQYF.

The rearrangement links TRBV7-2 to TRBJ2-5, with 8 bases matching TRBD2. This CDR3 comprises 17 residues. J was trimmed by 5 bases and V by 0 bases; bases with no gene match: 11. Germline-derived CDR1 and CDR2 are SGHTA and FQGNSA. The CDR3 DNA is TGTGCCAGCAGCTTAGCAGGCGGGGGACTAGGGGACGAGACCCAGTACTTC. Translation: CASSLAGGGLGDETQYF. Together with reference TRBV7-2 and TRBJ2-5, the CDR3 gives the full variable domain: GAGVSQSPSNKVTEKGKDVELRCDPISGHTALYWYRQSLGQGLEFLIYFQGNSAPDKSGLPSDRFSAERTGGSVSTLTIQRTQQEDSAVYLCASSLAGGGLGDETQYFGPGTRLLVL.

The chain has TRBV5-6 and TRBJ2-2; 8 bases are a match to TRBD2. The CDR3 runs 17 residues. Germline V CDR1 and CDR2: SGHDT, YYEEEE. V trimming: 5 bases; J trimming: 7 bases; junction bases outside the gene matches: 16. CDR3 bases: TGTGCCAGCAGTTCTACCTTAGCGGGACCGGAGGGCGGGGAGCTGTTTTTT. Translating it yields CASSSTLAGPEGGELFF. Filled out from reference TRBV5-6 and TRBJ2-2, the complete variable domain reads DAGVTQSPTHLIKTRGQQVTLRCSPKSGHDTVSWYQQALGQGPQFIFQYYEEEERQRGNFPDRFSGHQFPNYSSELNVNALLLGDSALYLCASSSTLAGPEGGELFFGEGSRLTVL.

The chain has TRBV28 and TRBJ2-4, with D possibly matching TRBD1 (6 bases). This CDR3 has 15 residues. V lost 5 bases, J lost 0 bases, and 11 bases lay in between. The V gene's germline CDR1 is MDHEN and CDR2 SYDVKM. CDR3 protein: CASSGQLLAKNIQYF. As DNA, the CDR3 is TGTGCCAGCAGTGGACAGCTCTTAGCCAAAAACATTCAGTACTTC. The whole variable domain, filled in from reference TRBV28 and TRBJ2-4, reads DVKVTQSSRYLVKRTGEKVFLECVQDMDHENMFWYRQDPGLGLRLIYFSYDVKMKEKGDIPEGYSVSREKKERFSLILESASTNQTSMYLCASSGQLLAKNIQYFGAGTRLSVL.

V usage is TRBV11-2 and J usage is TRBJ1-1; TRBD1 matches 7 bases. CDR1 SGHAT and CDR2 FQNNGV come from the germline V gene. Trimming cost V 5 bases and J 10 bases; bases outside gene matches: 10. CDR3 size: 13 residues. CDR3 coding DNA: TGTGCCAGCAGCCCTGGACAGGTTTTGGGAGCTTTCTTT. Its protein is CASSPGQVLGAFF.

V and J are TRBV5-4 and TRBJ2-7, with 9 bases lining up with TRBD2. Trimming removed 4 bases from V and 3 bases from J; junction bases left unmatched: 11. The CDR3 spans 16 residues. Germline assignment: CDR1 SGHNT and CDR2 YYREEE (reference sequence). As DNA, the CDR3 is TGTGCCAGCAGCCCCACGGCCGGGACTAGCCTCTACGAGCAGTACTTC. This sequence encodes CASSPTAGTSLYEQYF.

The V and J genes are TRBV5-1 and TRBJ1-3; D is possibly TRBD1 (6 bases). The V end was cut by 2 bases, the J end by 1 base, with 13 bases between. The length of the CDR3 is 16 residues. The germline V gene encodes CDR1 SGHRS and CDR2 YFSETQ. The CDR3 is CASSFGRGGSGNTIYF. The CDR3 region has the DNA TGCGCCAGCAGCTTCGGCAGGGGCGGATCTGGAAACACCATATATTTT.

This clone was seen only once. The CDR3: CASSLGGAGYYTF. The CDR3, as DNA: TGTGCCAGCAGTTTAGGGGGGGCAGGATACTACACCTTC. The chain uses TRBV27 and TRBJ1-2; tentatively, D is TRBD1 (6 bases). The CDR3 is 13 residues long. V lost 2 bases, J lost 10 bases, and 14 bases lay in between. The V gene's germline CDR1 is MNHEY and CDR2 SMNVEV (reference sequence).

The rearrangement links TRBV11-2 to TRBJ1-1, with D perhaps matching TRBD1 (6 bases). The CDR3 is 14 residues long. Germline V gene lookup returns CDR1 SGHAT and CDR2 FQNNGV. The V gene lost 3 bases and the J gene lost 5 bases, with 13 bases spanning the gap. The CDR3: CASSFRGAFTEAFF. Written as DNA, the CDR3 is TGTGCCAGCAGCTTCCGGGGGGCATTTACTGAAGCTTTCTTT.

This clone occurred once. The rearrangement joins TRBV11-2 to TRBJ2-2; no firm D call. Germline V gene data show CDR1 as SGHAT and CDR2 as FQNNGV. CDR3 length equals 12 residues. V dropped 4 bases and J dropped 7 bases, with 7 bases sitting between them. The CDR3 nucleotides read TGTGCCAGCAGCTCCCTTAGCGGGGAGCTGTTTTTT. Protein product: CASSSLSGELFF.

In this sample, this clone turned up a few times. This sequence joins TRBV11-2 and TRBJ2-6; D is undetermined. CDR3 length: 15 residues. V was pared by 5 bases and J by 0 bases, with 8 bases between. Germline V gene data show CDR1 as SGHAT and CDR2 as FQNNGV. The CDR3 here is CASSRGSSGANVLTF. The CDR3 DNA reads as TGTGCCAGCAGCCGAGGATCCTCTGGGGCCAACGTCCTGACTTTC.

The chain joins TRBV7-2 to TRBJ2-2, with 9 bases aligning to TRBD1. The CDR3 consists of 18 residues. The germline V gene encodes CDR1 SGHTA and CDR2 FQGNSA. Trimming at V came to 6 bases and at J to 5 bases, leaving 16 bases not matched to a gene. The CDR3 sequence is CASSSGTGNRGRTGELFF. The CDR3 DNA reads TGTGCCAGCAGTTCCGGGACAGGGAATCGTGGAAGGACCGGGGAGCTGTTTTTT.

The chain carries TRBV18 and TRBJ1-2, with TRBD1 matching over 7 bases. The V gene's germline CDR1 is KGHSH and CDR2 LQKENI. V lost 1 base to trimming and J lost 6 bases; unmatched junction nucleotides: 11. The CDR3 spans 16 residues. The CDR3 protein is CASSPLEGAVGNGYTF. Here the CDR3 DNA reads TGTGCCAGCTCACCACTCGAGGGGGCAGTCGGAAATGGCTACACCTTC.

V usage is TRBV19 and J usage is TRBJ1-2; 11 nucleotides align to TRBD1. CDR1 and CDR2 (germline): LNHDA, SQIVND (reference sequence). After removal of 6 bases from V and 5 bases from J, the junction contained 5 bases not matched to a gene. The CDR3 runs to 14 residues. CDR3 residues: CASRPGQGAYGYTF. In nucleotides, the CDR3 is TGTGCCAGTAGACCAGGACAGGGGGCTTATGGCTACACCTTC.

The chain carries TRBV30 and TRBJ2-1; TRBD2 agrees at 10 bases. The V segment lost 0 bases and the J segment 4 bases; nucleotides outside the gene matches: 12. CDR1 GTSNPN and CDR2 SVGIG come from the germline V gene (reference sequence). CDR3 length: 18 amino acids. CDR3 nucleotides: TGTGCCTGGAGTGTAGAGGGGTCACTAGCGGGAATATACAATGAGCAGTTCTTC. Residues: CAWSVEGSLAGIYNEQFF.